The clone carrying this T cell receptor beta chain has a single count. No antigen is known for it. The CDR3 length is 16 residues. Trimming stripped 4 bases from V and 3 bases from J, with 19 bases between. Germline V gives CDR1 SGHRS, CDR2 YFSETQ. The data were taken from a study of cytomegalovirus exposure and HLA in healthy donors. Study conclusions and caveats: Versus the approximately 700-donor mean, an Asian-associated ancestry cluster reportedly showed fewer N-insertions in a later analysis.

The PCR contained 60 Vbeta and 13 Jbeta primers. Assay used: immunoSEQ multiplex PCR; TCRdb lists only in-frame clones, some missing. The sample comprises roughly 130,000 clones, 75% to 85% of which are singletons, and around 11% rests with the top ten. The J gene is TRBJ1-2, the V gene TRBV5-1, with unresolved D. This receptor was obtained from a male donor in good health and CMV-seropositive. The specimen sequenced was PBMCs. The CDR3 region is CASSLGVGYFDYGYTF. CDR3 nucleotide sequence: TGCGCCAGCAGCCTGGGAGTCGGGTATTTTGACTATGGCTACACCTTC.